These 29 T cell receptor beta chains share one sample of origin, sequenced in a study of blood T cells in healthy people across ages. Together with a sample-barcoded 5' primer, a J-beta primer mix was included in a second PCR lasting about 6 to 11 cycles. TCRdb independently ran MiXCR on the 5' RACE reads; one entry per CDR3 protein. This sample has roughly 650,000 distinct CDR3 sequences, with about 32% found just once. Sequenced input: blood. Every receptor here comes from a woman of 80 years or more in good health.

In its sample, this clonotype was seen a few times. The chain is built from TRBV6-4 and TRBJ2-3; D might be TRBD2 (6 bases). V gave up 3 bases and J gave up 4 bases, with 11 bases separating them. Germline V gene sequence: CDR1 MRHNA, CDR2 SNTAGT. The CDR3 has 14 residues. CDR3 amino acids: CASSEGGTADTQYF. The CDR3 nucleotides are TGTGCCAGCAGTGAAGGCGGGACTGCAGATACGCAGTATTTT.

This clonotype has at least ten counts. The CDR3 is CATSDSRQDYRSGELFF. The CDR3 bases are TGTGCCACCAGTGATTCTAGGCAGGATTACAGGTCCGGGGAGCTGTTTTTT. This chain uses TRBV24-1 with TRBJ2-2; D might be TRBD1 (5 bases). Looked up from germline, CDR1 is KGHDR and CDR2 is SFDVKD. This CDR3 spans 17 amino acids. With 2 bases removed from V and 6 bases from J, the gap between germline ends came to 18 bases.

This clonotype was observed many times. The genes are TRBV4-2 and TRBJ2-1; D is ambiguous. The CDR3 has 11 residues. The V end lost 0 bases, the J end lost 12 bases, and 6 bases lay between the germline ends. CDR1 and CDR2 from the germline V gene are LGHNA and YNFKEQ. The CDR3 loop reads CASSQEWVQFF. CDR3 coding DNA: TGTGCCAGCAGCCAAGAGTGGGTGCAGTTCTTC.

This clonotype was seen many times. The chain is built from TRBV9 and TRBJ2-1; TRBD1 matches 8 bases. The CDR3 is 16 amino acids. V lost 4 bases and J lost 2; bases outside the gene matches: 8. Germline V gene sequence: CDR1 SGDLS, CDR2 YYNGEE. The CDR3 DNA reads as TGTGCCAGCAGCCCGCGACAGGGGTGGACCTACAATGAGCAGTTCTTC. Amino acids: CASSPRQGWTYNEQFF.

This clonotype was counted ten times or more. The J gene is TRBJ2-5, the V gene TRBV3-1; D remains unclear. Per the germline V gene, CDR1 is LGHDT and CDR2 is YNNKEL (reference sequence). The CDR3 sequence is 13 residues long. V was clipped by 2 bases and J by 1 base, with 5 bases between them. CDR3 nucleotide sequence: TGTGCCAGCAGCCAATTCCCCCAAGAGACCCAGTACTTC. Amino acid sequence: CASSQFPQETQYF.

This clonotype was picked up many times. This chain joins TRBV6-1 and TRBJ2-7; D not certain. The CDR3 is made up of 15 amino acids. With 6 bases removed from V and 3 bases from J, the gap between germline ends came to 18 bases. Germline CDR1 is MNHNS and CDR2 is SASEGT. CDR3 region: CASSAQAPRSYEQYF. CDR3 DNA: TGTGCCAGCAGCGCCCAGGCCCCAAGGAGCTACGAGCAGTACTTC.

The table lists this clonotype with many counts. This chain links TRBV5-1 with TRBJ2-5; TRBD1 agrees at 10 bases. The CDR3 extends over 14 amino acids. V was pared by 4 bases and J by 6 bases, with 6 bases of the junction left unmatched. From germline, CDR1 is SGHRS and CDR2 YFSETQ. The DNA for the CDR3 is TGCGCCAGCAGCCAGACAGGGGGCTTTCAGACCCAGTACTTC. Encoded protein: CASSQTGGFQTQYF.

This clonotype was observed many times. The V call is TRBV6-1, the J call TRBJ1-5; D perhaps matches TRBD1 (5 bases). V gave up 0 bases and J gave up 1 base, with 10 bases separating them. The germline CDR1 and CDR2 sequences are MNHNS and SASEGT. This CDR3 has 16 residues. The CDR3 protein is CASSEAAGGSNQPQHF. CDR3 nucleotide sequence: TGTGCCAGCAGTGAAGCGGCCGGGGGAAGCAATCAGCCCCAGCATTTT.

The chain carries TRBV20-1 and TRBJ2-7, with a weak D call TRBD1 (6 bases). The V end was cut by 6 bases, the J end by 4 bases, with 13 bases between. Germline-derived CDR1 and CDR2 are DFQATT and SNEGSKA (reference sequence). The CDR3 length is 12 residues. CDR3 in DNA: TGCAGTGCCCAAGGGACAATATACGAGCAGTACTTC. Protein: CSAQGTIYEQYF.

This clonotype was seen ten or more times. The chain employs TRBV7-2 and TRBJ2-7; TRBD1 aligns across 7 bases. Per germline, CDR1 SGHTA and CDR2 FQGNSA. The CDR3 consists of 15 residues. Trimming at V came to 5 bases and at J to 7 bases, leaving 14 bases not matched to a gene. The CDR3 loop reads CASSDTGTAPKEQYF. CDR3 sequence (DNA): TGTGCCAGCAGCGATACCGGGACAGCACCAAAAGAGCAGTACTTC.

This chain uses TRBV28 with TRBJ2-2; 9 bases align to TRBD1. The CDR3 runs to 16 residues. With 1 base clipped from V and 7 bases from J, the junction kept 7 bases outside the gene matches. Germline CDR1 and CDR2: MDHEN and SYDVKM. The CDR3 here is CASSLLGTGSGGELFF. In DNA, the CDR3 is TGTGCCAGCAGTTTATTGGGGACAGGGTCAGGCGGGGAGCTGTTTTTT.

This clonotype appeared once. A much larger clone is a single base away; this may be a read error. In DNA, the CDR3 is TGTGCCAGCAGCTTAAAAGCGGGCCAGGTTTCGGGCCACACCTTC. It yields the protein CASSLKAGQVSGHTF. The rearrangement joins TRBV7-3 to TRBJ1-2, with unresolved D. Germline V gene sequence: CDR1 SGHTA, CDR2 FQGTGA. This CDR3 region has 15 residues. V was shortened by 1 base and J by 12 bases, with 21 bases between the two germline ends. Filled out from reference TRBV7-3 and TRBJ1-2, the complete variable domain reads GAGVSQTPSNKVTEKGKYVELRCDPISGHTALYWYRQSLGQGPEFLIYFQGTGAADDSGLPNDRFFAVRPEGSVSTLKIQRTERGDSAVYLCASSLKAGQVSGHTFGSGTRLTVV.

There are many counts of this clonotype. The V and J genes are TRBV29-1 and TRBJ1-2; D gene ambiguous. The CDR3 loop spans 15 amino acids. Per the germline V gene, CDR1 is SQVTM and CDR2 is ANQGSEA. Trimming left V 4 bases short and J 2 bases short, with 17 bases between. CDR3 region: CSVGGGGRANYGYTF. CDR3 nucleotides: TGCAGCGTTGGCGGAGGAGGAAGGGCAAACTATGGCTACACCTTC.

A remark on this clonotype: A much larger clone is a single base away; this may be a read error. The CDR3 region is CASSQSPPGGRETQYF. The DNA of the CDR3 is TGCGCCAGCAGCCAATCCCCCCCCGGGGGTAGGGAGACCCAGTACTTC. V gene TRBV4-3 combines with J gene TRBJ2-5, with D possibly being TRBD2 (6 bases). The CDR3 is made up of 16 amino acids. V gave up 2 bases and J gave up 5 bases, with 18 bases separating them. Germline V gene lookup returns CDR1 LGHNA and CDR2 YSLEER.

As regards this clonotype: Given the absence of the conserved phenylalanine or tryptophan at the CDR3 end, a read error is likely. The chain recombines TRBV4-2 with TRBJ1-4, with 8 nucleotides matching TRBD1. In germline, CDR1 is LGHNA, CDR2 YNFKEQ. This CDR3 is built from 15 residues. The V gene end was trimmed by 2 bases and the J gene end by 6 bases; junction bases not matched to a gene: 5. CDR3 sequence (DNA): TGTGCCAGCAGCCAACCGGGACAGGAGGATGAAAAACTGTTTGTT. It specifies CASSQPGQEDEKLFV.

Only a few counts were recorded for this clonotype. J is TRBJ1-5 and V is TRBV20-1; TRBD1 matches 7 bases. V trimming: 7 bases; J trimming: 0 bases; junction bases outside the gene matches: 6. CDR1 DFQATT and CDR2 SNEGSKA come from the germline V gene (reference sequence). The CDR3 length is 14 residues. The CDR3 loop is CSVQGDSSNQPQHF. The CDR3 coding sequence is TGCAGTGTCCAAGGGGACAGTAGCAATCAGCCCCAGCATTTT.

In this sample, this clonotype turned up many times. This chain connects TRBV27 to TRBJ1-2; D remains ambiguous. V dropped 0 bases and J dropped 2 bases, with 13 bases sitting between them. Per the germline V gene, CDR1 is MNHEY and CDR2 is SMNVEV (reference sequence). The CDR3 contains 16 residues. CDR3 DNA: TGTGCCAGCAGTTTATCCTCCGGGGTTTTAAACTATGGCTACACCTTC. Its protein is CASSLSSGVLNYGYTF.

With regard to this clonotype: A clone one base away is much larger, so this may be a read error. V usage is TRBV20-1 and J usage is TRBJ2-7; 7 bases fit TRBD2. Trimming cost V 1 base and J 0 bases; bases outside gene matches: 3. Germline V gene data show CDR1 as DFQATT and CDR2 as SNEGSKA (reference sequence). This CDR3 has 14 residues. The CDR3 DNA reads TGCAGTGCTAGAGGCGGGGGACGCTCCTACGAGCAGTACTTC. Its translation: CSARGGGRSYEQYF.

This clonotype was observed many times. The CDR3 loop reads CSALFGGDEQYF. The DNA for the CDR3 is TGCAGTGCCCTCTTCGGGGGCGACGAGCAGTACTTC. The J gene is TRBJ2-7, the V gene TRBV20-1; D possibly uses TRBD1 or TRBD2 (6 bases each). The CDR3 extends over 12 amino acids. Germline V gives CDR1 DFQATT, CDR2 SNEGSKA (reference sequence). V gave up 6 bases and J gave up 5 bases, with 14 bases separating them.

This clonotype was detected only a few times. J is TRBJ1-2 and V is TRBV2; 7 bases match TRBD1. With 6 bases clipped from V and 8 bases from J, the junction kept 9 bases outside the gene matches. The CDR3 length is 13 residues. Germline V gene sequence: CDR1 SNHLY, CDR2 FYNNEI. CDR3 nucleotide sequence: TGTGCCAGCAGAGTGACAGGGTCAGGCGGCTACACCTTC. Its translation: CASRVTGSGGYTF.

This sequence joins TRBV20-1 and TRBJ1-5, with D unclear. The CDR3 has 12 amino acids. Germline V lookup: CDR1 DFQATT, CDR2 SNEGSKA (reference sequence). V gave up 3 bases and J gave up 4 bases, with 7 bases separating them. CDR3 sequence reads: CSASHRNQPQHF. The CDR3 DNA is TGCAGTGCTAGTCATAGGAATCAGCCCCAGCATTTT.

This clonotype was observed many times. CDR3 coding DNA: TGCGCCAGCAGTGAGGACCAATATCAAGGTTACACCTTC. Translation: CASSEDQYQGYTF. The chain links TRBV10-2 to TRBJ1-2; no clear D gene. CDR3 size: 13 residues. V was clipped by 2 bases and J by 11 bases, with 15 bases between them. Per germline, CDR1 WSHSY and CDR2 SAAADI.

For this clonotype: A much larger clonotype is one base distant, so this may be a read error. The J gene is TRBJ2-1, the V gene TRBV28; D gene uncertain. This CDR3 has 14 residues. Germline V lookup: CDR1 MDHEN, CDR2 SYDVKM. CDR3 region: CASSLPLLATEHFF. The DNA for the CDR3 is TGTGCCAGCAGTTTGCCCTTGCTGGCTACGGAGCACTTCTTC. The entire variable domain, with the rest obtained from reference TRBV28 and TRBJ2-1, is as follows: DVKVTQSSRYLVKRTGEKVFLECVQDMDHENMFWYRQDPGLGLRLIYFSYDVKMKEKGDIPEGYSVSREKKERFSLILESASTNQTSMYLCASSLPLLATEHFFGPGTRLTVL.

This clonotype came up many times. V gene TRBV20-1 combines with J gene TRBJ2-5, with D perhaps TRBD2 (5 bases). The V gene's germline CDR1 is DFQATT and CDR2 SNEGSKA (reference sequence). The CDR3 loop spans 16 amino acids. V was pared by 5 bases and J by 4 bases, with 23 bases between. CDR3 coding DNA: TGCAGTGCTGAGGACCGAGAGGGCAGTTCGGGAGAGACCCAGTACTTC. Translating it yields CSAEDREGSSGETQYF.

The V and J genes are TRBV28 and TRBJ1-6; 9 nucleotides match TRBD1. V trimming: 5 bases; J trimming: 7 bases; junction bases outside the gene matches: 6. The V gene's germline CDR1 is MDHEN and CDR2 SYDVKM. CDR3 length: 15 amino acids. CDR3 DNA: TGTGCCAGCAGTCCGGGGGACAGGGCGAATTCACCCCTCCACTTT. It specifies CASSPGDRANSPLHF.

On this clonotype itself: A much larger clone lies one base from this, so it may be a read error. V usage is TRBV6-5 and J usage is TRBJ1-2; 8 bases align to TRBD1. This CDR3 has 14 amino acids. Germline CDR1 is MNHEY and CDR2 is SVGAGI. The trim removed 5 bases at V and 7 bases at J, leaving 9 bases unmatched. CDR3 sequence reads: CASSRPGTGCGYTF. The CDR3 DNA reads TGTGCCAGCAGTAGACCCGGGACAGGCTGTGGCTACACCTTC.

Many counts were recorded for this clonotype. At one end the junction does not follow the germline gene, possibly because of a read error. This chain joins TRBV7-2 and TRBJ2-7; TRBD1 might be the D (6 bases). Germline assignment: CDR1 SGHTA and CDR2 FQGNSA. This CDR3 is 13 amino acids long. The CDR3 DNA follows: TGTGCCAGCACCTTAGGACAGATCTACGAGCAGTACTTC. This translates into CASTLGQIYEQYF.

Comment on this clonotype: This may be a read error, as it is one base from a much larger clone. V is TRBV11-2 and J is TRBJ2-3; D perhaps matches TRBD2 (5 bases). V was shortened by 5 bases and J by 0 bases, with 12 bases between the two germline ends. Germline CDR1 and CDR2: SGHAT and FQNNGV. The CDR3 covers 15 residues. Here the CDR3 reads CASSPWASSTDTQYF. CDR3 sequence (DNA): TGTGCCAGCAGCCCCTGGGCTAGCAGCACAGATACGCAGTATTTT.

This clonotype was detected many times. This chain joins TRBV20-1 and TRBJ2-5; 12 bases map to TRBD2. The trim removed 3 bases at V and 6 bases at J, leaving 8 bases unmatched. CDR3 length: 15 residues. Germline CDR1 is DFQATT and CDR2 is SNEGSKA (reference sequence). In DNA form, the CDR3 reads TGCAGTGCTAGTAGACTAGCGGGGGAGCTGAAGACCCAGTACTTC. Protein: CSASRLAGELKTQYF.